This T cell receptor (beta chain) was obtained from a study of shared clonotypes between healthy human individuals. Whole-study context: Donor ages ranged 18 to 49 years: a couple of women, a few men. General observations from the study: Owing to a small donor count, the genetic and exposure-history diversity represented was limited. Clonotype sharing among donors was expected to depend on sequencing depth.

Naive CD8 cells comprised CD45RO-negative, CCR7-positively selected cells, excluding terminally differentiated effector memory CD45RA+ cells. As to this clone: Its antigen is still unknown.

Generated by immunoSEQ multiplex PCR, the TCRdb table keeps only in-frame clones and is missing some. The data show about 2.1 million clones, around 93% seen once. The CDR3 loop spans 14 amino acids. Germline V gene lookup returns CDR1 SNHLY and CDR2 FYNNEI. The germline V and J ends were trimmed by 6 bases and 1 base, with 13 bases remaining between them. The chain links TRBV2 to TRBJ2-7, with D possibly TRBD1 on 5 matching bases. This TCR was recovered from a man younger than 30 in good health. Some clones in this sample may be carry-over from other donors' samples. The source material was naive CD8+ T cells from PBMCs. CDR3 protein: CASSDATVSYEQYF. CDR3 bases: TGTGCCAGCAGCGACGCGACAGTTTCCTACGAGCAGTACTTC.